This TCR beta chain was captured by sequencing in a study of shared T cell receptors in the human thymus. In germline, CDR1 is SGHDT, CDR2 YYEEEE. V shed 7 bases and J 7 bases; nucleotides not matched to a gene: 8. The CDR3 contains 13 residues. The repertoire was sequenced with immunoSEQ multiplex PCR; TCRdb's copy has only in-frame clones and lacks some. The sample lists roughly 550,000 clones, around 78% occurring once. This same sample was also taken into another study, of human thymus T cells. Per that study: Thymic and blood repertoires appeared to show biased V and J gene usage.

The chain is built from TRBV5-6 and TRBJ2-7; the match to TRBD1 covers 10 bases. The receptor was isolated from a boy under three years old with a congenital heart defect. Sequenced sample: thymocytes. CDR3 nucleotide sequence: TGTGCCAGCTCGGGGACAGGGGCGGAGGAGCAGTACTTC. Protein sequence: CASSGTGAEEQYF.